Shown below are 27 T cell receptor beta chains from a single sample sequenced in a study of cytomegalovirus exposure and HLA in healthy donors. The PCR made use of 60 Vbeta and 13 Jbeta primers. Here immunoSEQ multiplex PCR was the method, and the copy in TCRdb shows in-frame clones only, minus some. The repertoire holds around 150,000 clones, with roughly four fifths as singletons. Input material: PBMCs. The receptors here all came from a man aged 50-60 years in good health and CMV-seropositive.

The chain carries TRBV2 and TRBJ2-3, with unresolved D. The CDR3 totals 14 residues. V dropped 6 bases and J dropped 2 bases, with 12 bases sitting between them. CDR1 is SNHLY, CDR2 FYNNEI, per germline. CDR3 loop: CASSRMGHTDTQYF. Here the CDR3 DNA reads TGTGCCAGCAGCCGAATGGGCCACACAGATACGCAGTATTTT.

This clone was recorded a few times. The gene calls are TRBV19 and TRBJ1-4, with 9 bases lining up with TRBD1. The germline gives CDR1 LNHDA, CDR2 SQIVND (reference sequence). V shed 10 bases, J shed 3 bases, and the junction held 9 bases outside the gene matches. The CDR3 totals 15 residues. The CDR3 nucleotides are TGTGCCACCAACACAGGGGGCGCATCTAATGAAAAACTGTTTTTT. This codes for CATNTGGASNEKLFF. Filled out from reference TRBV19 and TRBJ1-4, the complete variable domain reads DGGITQSPKYLFRKEGQNVTLSCEQNLNHDAMYWYRQDPGQGLRLIYYSQIVNDFQKGDIAEGYSVSREKKESFPLTVTSAQKNPTAFYLCATNTGGASNEKLFFGSGTQLSVL.

The chain joins TRBV7-9 to TRBJ2-1; perhaps TRBD1 as D (8 bases). CDR3 length: 16 amino acids. Germline assignment: CDR1 SEHNR and CDR2 FQNEAQ (reference sequence). The V and J ends lost 5 bases and 7 bases respectively, with 21 bases between them. CDR3 amino acids: CASSPRTGRGWNEQFF. The DNA of the CDR3 is TGTGCCAGCAGCCCCCGGACAGGGAGGGGTTGGAATGAGCAGTTCTTC.

The V and J genes are TRBV5-5 and TRBJ1-4, with D unresolved. CDR3 length: 13 residues. The V gene lost 4 bases and the J gene lost 8 bases, with 12 bases spanning the gap. Germline CDR1 is SGHKS and CDR2 is YYEKEE (reference sequence). In nucleotides, the CDR3 is TGTGCCAGCAGCACGAGCGGAATGGAAAAACTGTTTTTT. Protein sequence: CASSTSGMEKLFF.

This clone was recorded a few times. This sequence joins TRBV19 and TRBJ2-1; 10 bases are shared with TRBD1. The J segment lost 5 bases and the V segment lost 5 bases, leaving 6 bases of the junction unmatched. The CDR3 extends over 15 amino acids. Looked up from germline, CDR1 is LNHDA and CDR2 is SQIVND (reference sequence). This CDR3 reads CASSPRDRGNNEQFF. CDR3 sequence (DNA): TGTGCCAGTAGTCCCCGGGACAGGGGTAACAATGAGCAGTTCTTC.

The chain carries TRBV6-5 and TRBJ2-7; weak D call: TRBD2 (6 bases). The CDR3 has 15 residues. In germline, CDR1 is MNHEY, CDR2 SVGAGI. V gave up 3 bases and J gave up 4 bases, with 16 bases separating them. The CDR3 protein is CASSYDGGAPYEQYF. The CDR3 region has the DNA TGTGCCAGCAGTTATGACGGGGGAGCCCCGTACGAGCAGTACTTC.

This chain links TRBV9 with TRBJ2-3, with TRBD2 matching over 10 bases. The ends lost 4 bases at V and 3 bases at J; junction bases unmatched: 8. Germline-derived CDR1 and CDR2 are SGDLS and YYNGEE. This CDR3 contains 16 residues. The CDR3 DNA reads TGTGCCAGCAGCAAACTAGCGGGGTCCGGAACAGATACGCAGTATTTT. Protein product: CASSKLAGSGTDTQYF.

The chain joins TRBV7-3 to TRBJ2-1, with TRBD2 identical over 11 bases. Per germline, CDR1 SGHTA and CDR2 FQGTGA. CDR3 length: 17 residues. V gave up 5 bases and J gave up 0 bases; unmatched junction bases: 6. The CDR3 bases are TGTGCCAGCAGCATGACTAGCGGGGATTTCTCCTACAATGAGCAGTTCTTC. Its protein is CASSMTSGDFSYNEQFF.

This clone was detected only once. The chain employs TRBV18 and TRBJ1-2; D is perhaps TRBD1 (6 bases). V was trimmed by 0 bases and J by 2 bases, leaving 13 bases between them. The length of the CDR3 is 16 residues. Germline lookup yields CDR1 KGHSH and CDR2 LQKENI. CDR3 protein: CASSPPEQGFNYGYTF. The CDR3 coding sequence is TGTGCCAGCTCACCACCCGAACAGGGATTCAACTATGGCTACACCTTC.

The chain carries TRBV12-5 and TRBJ2-7; D perhaps matches TRBD1 (5 bases). V shed 3 bases and J shed 0 bases, with 9 bases lying between them. The CDR3 has 14 amino acids. In germline, CDR1 is LGHNT, CDR2 FRNRAP. The CDR3 is CASGLRGFSYEQYF. DNA for the CDR3: TGTGCTAGTGGTTTAAGGGGTTTCTCCTACGAGCAGTACTTC.

This clone has more than one count but fewer than ten. The chain has TRBV4-2 and TRBJ2-2; TRBD2 matches 12 bases. The CDR3 is 20 residues long. V dropped 4 bases and J dropped 0; count of bases not matched to a gene: 12. Germline CDR1 LGHNA, CDR2 YNFKEQ. CDR3 nucleotides: TGTGCCAGCAGCCGGAAGAGGGAATCTAGCGGGGGGGCGAACACCGGGGAGCTGTTTTTT. This sequence encodes CASSRKRESSGGANTGELFF.

A few counts support this clone. The chain links TRBV27 to TRBJ2-7; a weak D match, TRBD2 (6 bases). The CDR3 contains 14 residues. Trimming pared 3 bases from V and 6 bases from J, leaving 15 bases between. Germline V gene data show CDR1 as MNHEY and CDR2 as SMNVEV (reference sequence). CDR3 residues: CASSFSSGGVEQYF. The CDR3 coding sequence is TGTGCCAGCAGTTTTTCCTCCGGCGGGGTCGAGCAGTACTTC.

Worth noting for this clone: Other DNA variants within this sample encode the same CDR3. The chain carries TRBV14 and TRBJ1-1; D not certain. The CDR3 spans 13 residues. V was trimmed by 0 bases and J by 5 bases, leaving 7 bases between them. CDR1 is SGHDN, CDR2 FVKESK, per germline. CDR3 coding DNA: TGTGCCAGCAGCCAAGAGAGGGTTACTGAAGCTTTCTTT. The encoded protein is CASSQERVTEAFF.

This rearrangement joins TRBV6-6 to TRBJ2-1, with a tentative D call TRBD1 (5 bases). V gave up 0 bases and J gave up 5 bases, with 11 bases separating them. In germline, CDR1 is MNHNY, CDR2 SVGAGI (reference sequence). The length of the CDR3 is 15 residues. Here the CDR3 reads CASSYSSQGNNEQFF. DNA of the CDR3: TGTGCCAGCAGTTACTCGAGTCAGGGTAACAATGAGCAGTTCTTC.

CDR3 loop: CASSLGGRVYEQYF. CDR3 nucleotides: TGTGCCAGCAGCTTAGGAGGCAGGGTATACGAGCAGTACTTC. The chain employs TRBV13 and TRBJ2-7; TRBD1 might be the D (5 bases). The CDR3 runs 14 residues. V lost 0 bases and J lost 4, with 10 bases in between. Germline CDR1 PRHDT, CDR2 FYEKMQ (reference sequence). The full variable domain, its missing parts supplied by reference TRBV13 and TRBJ2-7, is AAGVIQSPRHLIKEKRETATLKCYPIPRHDTVYWYQQGPGQDPQFLISFYEKMQSDKGSIPDRFSAQQFSDYHSELNMSSLELGDSALYFCASSLGGRVYEQYFGPGTRLTVT.

The rearrangement uses TRBV7-6 and TRBJ1-6; D unresolved. Per the germline V gene, CDR1 is SGHVS and CDR2 is FNYEAQ. V was cut by 5 bases and J by 0 bases, with 11 bases left in between. The CDR3 is made up of 16 amino acids. Here the CDR3 DNA reads TGTGCCAGCAGCCTTTACAGCAGCTCCTATAATTCACCCCTCCACTTT. Protein product: CASSLYSSSYNSPLHF.

The CDR3 loop reads CASSPPGQGNSPLHF. The CDR3 bases are TGTGCCAGCAGTCCCCCGGGACAGGGAAATTCACCCCTCCACTTT. The chain couples TRBV6-1 to TRBJ1-6; 9 bases match TRBD1. Germline V gene data show CDR1 as MNHNS and CDR2 as SASEGT. CDR3 length equals 15 residues. J lost 7 bases, V lost 5 bases, and 6 bases had no gene match.

This chain connects TRBV7-8 to TRBJ2-3; D may be TRBD2 (5 bases). The V gene's germline CDR1 is SGHVS and CDR2 FQNEAQ. Trimming removed 4 bases from V and 0 bases from J, with 11 bases in between. The CDR3 extends over 15 amino acids. CDR3: CASSSPGSSTDTQYF. The DNA for the CDR3 is TGTGCCAGCAGCTCGCCGGGGAGTAGCACAGATACGCAGTATTTT.

The chain uses TRBV6-5 and TRBJ1-5; D remains ambiguous. CDR1 and CDR2 from the germline V gene are MNHEY and SVGAGI. Trimming removed 5 bases at V and 4 bases at J, with 9 bases between. The CDR3 is 13 amino acids. The CDR3 DNA follows: TGTGCCAGCAGTGAAGATAGAAATCAGCCCCAGCATTTT. Residues: CASSEDRNQPQHF.

This clone turned up a few times. The V gene is TRBV7-9, the J gene TRBJ1-6, with TRBD1 as a possible D gene (5 bases). The V end lost 5 bases, the J end lost 10 bases, and 18 bases lay between the germline ends. The CDR3 sequence is 15 residues long. CDR1 and CDR2 (germline): SEHNR, FQNEAQ (reference sequence). CDR3 DNA: TGTGCCAGCAGCCCTATCCGCCAGGGAGGATCACCCCTCCACTTT. As protein: CASSPIRQGGSPLHF.

The J gene is TRBJ2-5, the V gene TRBV7-9, with D possibly being TRBD2 (6 bases). The CDR3 totals 16 residues. V was cut by 5 bases and J by 5 bases, with 21 bases left in between. Germline lookup yields CDR1 SEHNR and CDR2 FQNEAQ (reference sequence). For the CDR3, the DNA is TGTGCCAGCAGCCCCCAAGGTATGGGACTTTATGAGACCCAGTACTTC. This gives the protein CASSPQGMGLYETQYF. Full variable domain (remainder filled in from reference TRBV7-9 and TRBJ2-5): DTGVSQNPRHKITKRGQNVTFRCDPISEHNRLYWYRQTLGQGPEFLTYFQNEAQLEKSRLLSDRFSAERPKGSFSTLEIQRTEQGDSAMYLCASSPQGMGLYETQYFGPGTRLLVL.

The chain employs TRBV13 and TRBJ2-7; 7 bases are a match to TRBD2. The CDR3 contains 15 residues. V shed 2 bases and J 3 bases; nucleotides not matched to a gene: 7. Per germline, CDR1 PRHDT and CDR2 FYEKMQ (reference sequence). CDR3 bases: TGTGCCAGCAGCTTATCCATAACGGGAGGCTACGAGCAGTACTTC. Residues: CASSLSITGGYEQYF. Full variable domain (rest looked up from reference TRBV13 and TRBJ2-7): AAGVIQSPRHLIKEKRETATLKCYPIPRHDTVYWYQQGPGQDPQFLISFYEKMQSDKGSIPDRFSAQQFSDYHSELNMSSLELGDSALYFCASSLSITGGYEQYFGPGTRLTVT.

The V gene is TRBV5-6, the J gene TRBJ1-2, with 7 bases lining up with TRBD1. The CDR3 extends over 15 amino acids. From germline, CDR1 is SGHDT and CDR2 YYEEEE. With V trimmed by 4 bases and J by 7 bases, 13 bases remained unmatched. The CDR3 region is CASSQLQTGVGGYTF. The CDR3 DNA reads as TGTGCCAGCAGCCAGTTACAAACAGGGGTGGGTGGCTACACCTTC.

This rearrangement joins TRBV9 to TRBJ2-2; D possibly corresponds to TRBD1 (5 bases). This CDR3 has 15 residues. The V and J ends lost 0 bases and 1 base respectively, with 7 bases between them. Per germline, CDR1 SGDLS and CDR2 YYNGEE. For the CDR3, the DNA is TGTGCCAGCAGCGTAGGAAGGGGGAACACCGGGGAGCTGTTTTTT. This codes for CASSVGRGNTGELFF.

This chain connects TRBV4-1 to TRBJ2-7; D ambiguous. CDR3 length: 16 amino acids. Trimming removed 4 bases from V and 0 bases from J, with 16 bases in between. CDR1 and CDR2 from the germline V gene are MGHRA and YSYEKL. The CDR3 DNA follows: TGCGCCAGCAGCCCAGTAGACCGAAGGAGCTCCTACGAGCAGTACTTC. Its translation: CASSPVDRRSSYEQYF.

This clone occurred a few times. This rearrangement joins TRBV28 to TRBJ1-2; D unresolved. The CDR3 length is 12 residues. The germline CDR1 and CDR2 sequences are MDHEN and SYDVKM. Trimming shortened V by 3 bases and J by 8 bases, and 10 bases separated the two germline ends. The CDR3 DNA reads as TGTGCCAGCAGTTTGGGGAGTTTCGGCTACACCTTC. This codes for CASSLGSFGYTF.

The V call is TRBV7-2, the J call TRBJ2-7; TRBD1 agrees at 8 bases. CDR1 is SGHTA and CDR2 is FQGNSA in the germline V gene. With V trimmed by 4 bases and J by 2 bases, 13 bases remained unmatched. The CDR3 is 17 amino acids. CDR3 amino acids: CASSSRSGRTGTYEQYF. The CDR3 DNA reads TGTGCCAGCAGCTCCCGTTCCGGTAGGACAGGGACCTACGAGCAGTACTTC.